Listed below are T cell receptor beta chains from one sample, sequenced in a study of a mutant IDH1 vaccine in newly diagnosed glioma. Assay: immunoSEQ multiplex PCR; the TCRdb copy retains only in-frame clones and omits some. The sample lists about 66,000 clones; 80% to 90% were seen once. Sample: PBMCs, taken from a glioma patient treated with radiotherapy, temozolomide or both. Receptors originate from a man aged 25-45 years with glioma. The CDR3 runs from the conserved cysteine through the conserved F or W. Fields, in order: CDR3 protein, CDR3 DNA, J gene, V gene, D gene, clone size, CDR3 length. The D gene is left open where the match is weak. Some rows mark clone size as missing; the rest say once, few, many or name a class of expanded clone.

CDR3aa: CASRVLGRGNQPQHF
CDR3nt: TGTGCCAGCAGGGTTTTAGGGCGCGGCAATCAGCCCCAGCATTTT
j_gene: TRBJ1-5
v_gene: TRBV2
d_gene: -
abundance: once
len: 15

CDR3aa: CASSLGGPEDTQYF
CDR3nt: TGCGCCAGCAGCTTGGGGGGGCCGGAAGATACGCAGTATTTT
j_gene: TRBJ2-3
v_gene: TRBV5-1
d_gene: -
abundance: -
len: 14

CDR3aa: CASSPRTGGNHEQYF
CDR3nt: TGTGCCAGCTCACCTCGGACAGGGGGCAACCACGAGCAGTACTTC
j_gene: TRBJ2-7
v_gene: TRBV18
d_gene: TRBD1
abundance: -
len: 15

CDR3aa: CASSLAIGAYEQYF
CDR3nt: TGTGCCAGCAGCTTAGCGATAGGAGCCTACGAGCAGTACTTC
j_gene: TRBJ2-7
v_gene: TRBV7-2
d_gene: -
abundance: once
len: 14

CDR3aa: CASSPGGAFYGYTF
CDR3nt: TGTGCCAGCAGCCCCGGCGGAGCTTTCTATGGCTACACCTTC
j_gene: TRBJ1-2
v_gene: TRBV6-1
d_gene: -
abundance: -
len: 14

CDR3aa: CAWSVGRATEAFF
CDR3nt: TGTGCCTGGAGTGTAGGGAGGGCCACTGAAGCTTTCTTT
j_gene: TRBJ1-1
v_gene: TRBV30
d_gene: -
abundance: few
len: 13

CDR3aa: CASSLASGGVGNQPQHF
CDR3nt: TGTGCCAGCAGCTTGGCATCAGGGGGAGTTGGCAATCAGCCCCAGCATTTT
j_gene: TRBJ1-5
v_gene: TRBV5-4
d_gene: TRBD1
abundance: -
len: 17

CDR3aa: CASSDRTQTPYEQYF
CDR3nt: TGTGCCAGCAGTGATAGGACGCAAACCCCCTACGAGCAGTACTTC
j_gene: TRBJ2-7
v_gene: TRBV28
d_gene: -
abundance: once
len: 15

CDR3aa: CASSLVGTNEQFF
CDR3nt: TGTGCCAGCAGTTTAGTGGGAACCAATGAGCAGTTCTTC
j_gene: TRBJ2-1
v_gene: TRBV28
d_gene: -
abundance: -
len: 13

CDR3aa: CASRRGVRANEKLFF
CDR3nt: TGTGCCAGCAGGAGAGGGGTACGGGCTAATGAAAAACTGTTTTTT
j_gene: TRBJ1-4
v_gene: TRBV6-5
d_gene: -
abundance: -
len: 15

CDR3aa: CASSDFNRDSPLHF
CDR3nt: TGTGCCAGCAGTGATTTTAATAGAGATTCACCCCTCCACTTT
j_gene: TRBJ1-6
v_gene: TRBV25-1
d_gene: -
abundance: -
len: 14

CDR3aa: CARRTENYGYTF
CDR3nt: TGTGCCAGAAGGACGGAAAACTATGGCTACACCTTC
j_gene: TRBJ1-2
v_gene: TRBV6-1
d_gene: -
abundance: -
len: 12

CDR3aa: CAWRGDYNTGELFF
CDR3nt: TGTGCCTGGAGGGGGGACTACAACACCGGGGAGCTGTTTTTT
j_gene: TRBJ2-2
v_gene: TRBV30
d_gene: TRBD2
abundance: once
len: 14

CDR3aa: CASTSQGIDKNIQYF
CDR3nt: TGTGCCAGCACAAGTCAGGGGATTGACAAAAACATTCAGTACTTC
j_gene: TRBJ2-4
v_gene: TRBV6-5
d_gene: -
abundance: -
len: 15